These T cell receptor beta chains were read from a single sample in a study of PD-L1 blockade in urothelial cancer. The protocol was immunoSEQ multiplex PCR, while the TCRdb copy is restricted to in-frame clones and leaves out a portion. The profile shows tens of thousands of clones, 70% to 85% of them singletons. The sample was PBMCs, taken around atezolizumab (anti-PD-L1) treatment. These receptors all come from a man in his 70s with urothelial cancer. The CDR3 runs from the conserved cysteine through the conserved F or W. The order of the fields is D gene, clone size, V gene, J gene, CDR3 DNA, CDR3 protein. The D gene is left open where the match is weak. Only part of the rows carry a size: once, few, many, or a class if the clone is expanded.

D gene: .
clone size: .
V gene: TRBV11-2
J gene: TRBJ2-1
CDR3 DNA: TGTGCCAGCAGCTATCGACGGGGTGTAGGTGAGCAGTTCTTC
CDR3 protein: CASSYRRGVGEQFF

D gene: .
clone size: .
V gene: TRBV29-1
J gene: TRBJ2-3
CDR3 DNA: TGCAGCGCCCCGGGACTCACTAAATGGGATACGCAGTATTTT
CDR3 protein: CSAPGLTKWDTQYF

D gene: .
clone size: once
V gene: TRBV4-3
J gene: TRBJ2-7
CDR3 DNA: TGCGCCAGCAGCCAAGATAGCGGAAAAGGTTCCCAACGAACCTACGAGCAGTACTTC
CDR3 protein: CASSQDSGKGSQRTYEQYF

D gene: .
clone size: .
V gene: TRBV4-1
J gene: TRBJ2-7
CDR3 DNA: TGCGCCAGCAGCCGCGACAGACAGGTCTCCTACGAGCAGTACTTC
CDR3 protein: CASSRDRQVSYEQYF

D gene: TRBD2
clone size: few
V gene: TRBV6-4
J gene: TRBJ2-3
CDR3 DNA: TGTGCCAGCGGGACTAGCGGGAGCGGCACAGATACGCAGTATTTT
CDR3 protein: CASGTSGSGTDTQYF

D gene: TRBD2
clone size: .
V gene: TRBV4-2
J gene: TRBJ2-4
CDR3 DNA: TGTGCCAGCAGCCCTTTAGCGGGAGAAGCCAAAAACATTCAGTACTTC
CDR3 protein: CASSPLAGEAKNIQYF

D gene: .
clone size: .
V gene: TRBV7-9
J gene: TRBJ2-7
CDR3 DNA: TGTGCCAGCAGCCAGGGGCCAACGTACTACGAGCAGTACTTC
CDR3 protein: CASSQGPTYYEQYF

D gene: .
clone size: few
V gene: TRBV11-3
J gene: TRBJ2-4
CDR3 DNA: TGTGCCAGCAGCCACTACAGGGAATCGGAGCAGATACTAGCCAAAAACATTCAGTACTTC
CDR3 protein: CASSHYRESEQILAKNIQYF

D gene: .
clone size: .
V gene: TRBV11-3
J gene: TRBJ1-1
CDR3 DNA: TGTGCCAGCAGCTTAGAGGGGGGGCAGTCGCCTGAAGCTTTCTTT
CDR3 protein: CASSLEGGQSPEAFF

D gene: .
clone size: few
V gene: TRBV18
J gene: TRBJ1-5
CDR3 DNA: TGTGCCAGCTATGCGGAGAGCAATCAGCCCCAGCATTTT
CDR3 protein: CASYAESNQPQHF

D gene: .
clone size: .
V gene: TRBV7-2
J gene: TRBJ2-7
CDR3 DNA: TGTGCCAGCAGCTTTATCAGGGCATACGAGCAGTACTTC
CDR3 protein: CASSFIRAYEQYF

D gene: TRBD2
clone size: .
V gene: TRBV7-2
J gene: TRBJ2-5
CDR3 DNA: TGTGCCAGCAGCCAGGGACTAGCGGAAGAGACCCAGTACTTC
CDR3 protein: CASSQGLAEETQYF

D gene: TRBD1
clone size: once
V gene: TRBV28
J gene: TRBJ1-4
CDR3 DNA: TGTGCCAGCGGACAGGGGGTCTCGGAAACTAATGAAAAACTGTTTTTT
CDR3 protein: CASGQGVSETNEKLFF

D gene: .
clone size: few
V gene: TRBV28
J gene: TRBJ1-2
CDR3 DNA: TGTGCCAGCAGTAAGCGGTCCACTGGCTACACCTTC
CDR3 protein: CASSKRSTGYTF

D gene: TRBD1
clone size: few
V gene: TRBV7-9
J gene: TRBJ1-1
CDR3 DNA: TGTGCCAGCAGCTTAGTGACAGGGGTCTGGGGAGCTTTCTTT
CDR3 protein: CASSLVTGVWGAFF

D gene: .
clone size: .
V gene: TRBV11-1
J gene: TRBJ2-2
CDR3 DNA: TGTGCCAGCAGCAGGAGGGGAGCCGGGAACACCGGGGAGCTGTTTTTT
CDR3 protein: CASSRRGAGNTGELFF

D gene: TRBD2
clone size: few
V gene: TRBV11-1
J gene: TRBJ2-7
CDR3 DNA: TGTGCCAGCAGCTCAGACAGCGGGAGGGCCTACGAGCAGTACTTC
CDR3 protein: CASSSDSGRAYEQYF

D gene: .
clone size: once
V gene: TRBV6-4
J gene: TRBJ1-2
CDR3 DNA: TGTGCCAGCAGTGACTCGAATGGTCATAGTAATGGCTACACCTTC
CDR3 protein: CASSDSNGHSNGYTF

D gene: TRBD1
clone size: .
V gene: TRBV7-9
J gene: TRBJ2-5
CDR3 DNA: TGTGCCAGCAGCTCGACGGACAGGTTAAAAGAGACCCAGTACTTC
CDR3 protein: CASSSTDRLKETQYF

D gene: .
clone size: .
V gene: TRBV7-2
J gene: TRBJ1-2
CDR3 DNA: TGTGCCAGCAGCTGGCGTGTACAGGGCGGCTATGGCTACACCTTC
CDR3 protein: CASSWRVQGGYGYTF

D gene: TRBD2
clone size: few
V gene: TRBV28
J gene: TRBJ2-7
CDR3 DNA: TGTGCCAGCCGCCCTAGCGGGAGGTCCTACGAGCAGTACTTC
CDR3 protein: CASRPSGRSYEQYF

D gene: TRBD1
clone size: .
V gene: TRBV2
J gene: TRBJ2-7
CDR3 DNA: TGTGCCAGCAGGCCGGACAGGGGCGAGCAGTACTTC
CDR3 protein: CASRPDRGEQYF

D gene: TRBD2
clone size: .
V gene: TRBV7-2
J gene: TRBJ2-1
CDR3 DNA: TGTGCCAGCAGCCTCCCTAGGAGCGGGGGCTCCTACAATGAGCAGTTCTTC
CDR3 protein: CASSLPRSGGSYNEQFF

D gene: TRBD2
clone size: .
V gene: TRBV29-1
J gene: TRBJ2-7
CDR3 DNA: TGCAGCGTTGTAATTCGGGGGGATTTCTACGAGCAGTACTTC
CDR3 protein: CSVVIRGDFYEQYF

D gene: .
clone size: .
V gene: TRBV5-1
J gene: TRBJ2-2
CDR3 DNA: TGCGCCAGCAGCTTGTCGCAGTCGGGTTTAGGGGAGCTGTTTTTT
CDR3 protein: CASSLSQSGLGELFF

D gene: .
clone size: .
V gene: TRBV9
J gene: TRBJ2-1
CDR3 DNA: TGTGCCAGCAGCGTAAGTGGCACCCCATCCTACAATGAGCAGTTCTTC
CDR3 protein: CASSVSGTPSYNEQFF